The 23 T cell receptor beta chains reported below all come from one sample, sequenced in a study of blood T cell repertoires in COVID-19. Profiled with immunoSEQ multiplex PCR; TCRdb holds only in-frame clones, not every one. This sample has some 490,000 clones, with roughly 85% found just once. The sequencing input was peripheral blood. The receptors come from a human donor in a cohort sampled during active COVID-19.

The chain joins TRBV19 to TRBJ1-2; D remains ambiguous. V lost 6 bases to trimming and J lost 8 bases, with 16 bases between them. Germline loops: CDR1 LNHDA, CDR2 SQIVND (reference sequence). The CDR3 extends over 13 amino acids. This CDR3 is CASSTTVRLGYTF. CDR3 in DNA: TGTGCCAGTAGCACCACAGTGAGATTAGGCTACACCTTC.

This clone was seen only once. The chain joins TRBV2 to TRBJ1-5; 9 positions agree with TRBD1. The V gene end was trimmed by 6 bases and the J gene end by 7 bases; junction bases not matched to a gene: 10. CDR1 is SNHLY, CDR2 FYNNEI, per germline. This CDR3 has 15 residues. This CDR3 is CASSETGGEGQPQHF. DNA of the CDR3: TGTGCCAGCAGCGAAACAGGGGGCGAAGGGCAGCCCCAGCATTTT.

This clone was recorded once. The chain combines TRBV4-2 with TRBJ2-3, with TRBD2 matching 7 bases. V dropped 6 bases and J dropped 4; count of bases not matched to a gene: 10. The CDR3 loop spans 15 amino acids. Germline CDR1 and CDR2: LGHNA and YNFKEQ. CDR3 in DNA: TGTGCCAGCAGAAGCAATCCTAGCGGTGCAGATACGCAGTATTTT. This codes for CASRSNPSGADTQYF.

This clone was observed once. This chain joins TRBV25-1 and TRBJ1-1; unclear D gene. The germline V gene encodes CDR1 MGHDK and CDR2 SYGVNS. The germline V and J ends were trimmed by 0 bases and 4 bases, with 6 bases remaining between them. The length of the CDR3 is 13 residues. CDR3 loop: CASSEYGFTEAFF. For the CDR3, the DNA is TGTGCCAGCAGTGAATACGGGTTCACTGAAGCTTTCTTT.

CDR3 sequence: CASSQGGLAGGTGELFF. In nucleotides, the CDR3 is TGCGCCAGCAGCCAAGGAGGTCTAGCGGGAGGCACCGGGGAGCTGTTTTTT. This chain connects TRBV4-1 to TRBJ2-2; 11 positions agree with TRBD2. CDR3 length: 17 amino acids. The J segment lost 4 bases and the V segment lost 1 base, leaving 5 bases of the junction unmatched. Germline V gene sequence: CDR1 MGHRA, CDR2 YSYEKL.

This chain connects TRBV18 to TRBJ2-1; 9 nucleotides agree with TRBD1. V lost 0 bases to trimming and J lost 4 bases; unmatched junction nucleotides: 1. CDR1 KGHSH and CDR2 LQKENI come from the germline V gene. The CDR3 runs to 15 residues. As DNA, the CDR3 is TGTGCCAGCTCACCACCGGACAGGGGATACAATGAGCAGTTCTTC. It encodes CASSPPDRGYNEQFF.

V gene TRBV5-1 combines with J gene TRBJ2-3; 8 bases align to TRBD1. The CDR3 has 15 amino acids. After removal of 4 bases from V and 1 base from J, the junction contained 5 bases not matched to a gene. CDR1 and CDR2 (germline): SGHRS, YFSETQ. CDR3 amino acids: CASSRGTGGTDTQYF. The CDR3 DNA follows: TGCGCCAGCAGCAGAGGGACAGGAGGCACAGATACGCAGTATTTT.

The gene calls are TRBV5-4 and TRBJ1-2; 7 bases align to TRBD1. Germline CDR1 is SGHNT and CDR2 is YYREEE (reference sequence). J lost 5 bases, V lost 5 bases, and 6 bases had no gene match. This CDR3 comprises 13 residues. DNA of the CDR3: TGTGCCAGCAGGCCCCAGGGGGGTTATGGCTACACCTTC. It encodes CASRPQGGYGYTF.

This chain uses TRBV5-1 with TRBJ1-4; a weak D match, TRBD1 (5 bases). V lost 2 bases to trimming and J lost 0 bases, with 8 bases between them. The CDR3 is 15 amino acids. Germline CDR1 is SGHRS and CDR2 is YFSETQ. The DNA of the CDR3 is TGCGCCAGCAGCTTCGGGGGGACAACTAATGAAAAACTGTTTTTT. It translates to CASSFGGTTNEKLFF.

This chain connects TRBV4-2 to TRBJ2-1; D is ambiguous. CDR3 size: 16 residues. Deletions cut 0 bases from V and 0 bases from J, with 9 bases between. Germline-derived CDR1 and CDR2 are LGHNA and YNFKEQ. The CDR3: CASSQELLGSYNEQFF. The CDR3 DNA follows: TGTGCCAGCAGCCAAGAGCTCCTAGGCTCCTACAATGAGCAGTTCTTC.

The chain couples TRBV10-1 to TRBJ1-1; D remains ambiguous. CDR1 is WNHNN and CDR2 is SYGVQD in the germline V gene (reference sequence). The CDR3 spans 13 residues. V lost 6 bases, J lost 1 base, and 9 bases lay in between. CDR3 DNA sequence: TGCGCCAGCAGACAAAGTCAGAACACTGAAGCTTTCTTT. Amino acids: CASRQSQNTEAFF.

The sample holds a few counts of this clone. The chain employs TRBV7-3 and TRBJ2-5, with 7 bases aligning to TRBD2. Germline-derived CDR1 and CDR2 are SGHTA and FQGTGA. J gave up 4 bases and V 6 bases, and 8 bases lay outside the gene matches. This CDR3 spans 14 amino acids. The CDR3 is CASSRSSGGETQYF. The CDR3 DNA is TGTGCCAGCAGTCGCTCTTCGGGAGGAGAGACCCAGTACTTC.

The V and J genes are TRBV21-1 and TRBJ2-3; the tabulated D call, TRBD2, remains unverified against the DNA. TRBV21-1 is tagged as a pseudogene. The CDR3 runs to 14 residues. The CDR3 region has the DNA TGTGCCAGCAGCATGGTGCGGGAGTTAGATACGCAGTATTTT. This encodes CASSMVRELDTQYF.

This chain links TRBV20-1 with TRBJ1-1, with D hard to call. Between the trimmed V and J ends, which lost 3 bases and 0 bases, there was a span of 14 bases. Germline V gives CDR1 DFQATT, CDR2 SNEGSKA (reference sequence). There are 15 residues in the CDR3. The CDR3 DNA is TGCAGTGCTAGTTCGATGCGCCCCATGAACACTGAAGCTTTCTTT. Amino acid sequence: CSASSMRPMNTEAFF.

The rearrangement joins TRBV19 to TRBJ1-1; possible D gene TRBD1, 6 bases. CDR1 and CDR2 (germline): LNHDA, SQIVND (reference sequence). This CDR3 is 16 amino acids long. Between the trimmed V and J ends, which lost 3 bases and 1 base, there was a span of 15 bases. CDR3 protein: CASSIVVGARNTEAFF. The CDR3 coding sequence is TGTGCCAGTAGTATTGTTGTGGGGGCGCGGAACACTGAAGCTTTCTTT.

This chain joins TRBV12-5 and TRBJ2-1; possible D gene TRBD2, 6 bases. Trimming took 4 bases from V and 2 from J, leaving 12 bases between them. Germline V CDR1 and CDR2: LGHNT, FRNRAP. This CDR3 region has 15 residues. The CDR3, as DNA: TGTGCTAGTGGTTCAACGGGAGCCCCCTACAATGAGCAGTTCTTC. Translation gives CASGSTGAPYNEQFF.

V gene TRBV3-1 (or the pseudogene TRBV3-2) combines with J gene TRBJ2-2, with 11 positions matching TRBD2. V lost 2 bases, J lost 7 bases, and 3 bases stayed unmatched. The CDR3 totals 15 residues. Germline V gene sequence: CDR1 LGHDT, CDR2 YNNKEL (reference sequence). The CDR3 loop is CASSQMTSGDGELFF. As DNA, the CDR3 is TGTGCCAGCAGCCAAATGACTAGCGGGGACGGGGAGCTGTTTTTT.

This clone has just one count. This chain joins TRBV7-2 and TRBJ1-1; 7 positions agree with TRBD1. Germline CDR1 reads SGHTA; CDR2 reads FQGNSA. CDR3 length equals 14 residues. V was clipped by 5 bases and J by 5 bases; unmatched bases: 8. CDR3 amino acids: CASSPDRLGTEAFF. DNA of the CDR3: TGTGCCAGCAGCCCGGACAGGTTGGGAACTGAAGCTTTCTTT.

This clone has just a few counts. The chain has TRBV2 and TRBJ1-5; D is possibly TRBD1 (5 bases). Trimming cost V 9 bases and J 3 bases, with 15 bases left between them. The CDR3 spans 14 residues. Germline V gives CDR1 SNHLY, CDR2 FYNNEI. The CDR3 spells CASTTDSFNQPQHF. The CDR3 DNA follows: TGTGCCAGTACTACTGACAGTTTCAATCAGCCCCAGCATTTT.

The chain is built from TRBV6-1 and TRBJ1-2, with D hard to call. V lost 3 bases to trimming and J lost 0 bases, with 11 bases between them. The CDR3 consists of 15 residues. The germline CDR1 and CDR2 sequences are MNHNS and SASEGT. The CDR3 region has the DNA TGTGCCAGCAGTGAGCACAGCTACTCTAACTATGGCTACACCTTC. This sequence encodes CASSEHSYSNYGYTF.

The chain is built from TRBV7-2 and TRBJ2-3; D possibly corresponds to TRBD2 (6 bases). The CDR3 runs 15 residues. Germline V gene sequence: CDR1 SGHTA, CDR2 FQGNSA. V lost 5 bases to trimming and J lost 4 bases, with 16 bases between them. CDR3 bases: TGTGCCAGCAGCCAACGGCGGGATAGGTCAGATACGCAGTATTTT. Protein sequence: CASSQRRDRSDTQYF.

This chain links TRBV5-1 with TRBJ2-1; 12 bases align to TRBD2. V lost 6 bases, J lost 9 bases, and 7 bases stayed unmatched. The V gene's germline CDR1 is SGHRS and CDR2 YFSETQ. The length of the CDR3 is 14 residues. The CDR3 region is CASKTSGSSAEQFF. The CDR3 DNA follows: TGCGCCAGCAAGACTAGCGGGAGTTCCGCTGAGCAGTTCTTC.

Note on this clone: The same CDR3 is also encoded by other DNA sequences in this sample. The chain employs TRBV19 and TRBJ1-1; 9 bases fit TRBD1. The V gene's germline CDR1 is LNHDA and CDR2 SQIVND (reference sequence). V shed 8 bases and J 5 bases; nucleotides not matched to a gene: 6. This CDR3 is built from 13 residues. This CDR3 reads CASGGTGWTEAFF. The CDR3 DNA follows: TGTGCCAGTGGGGGGACAGGGTGGACTGAAGCTTTCTTT.